A single sample gave rise to the 32 T cell receptor beta chains below, sequenced in a study of cytomegalovirus exposure and HLA in healthy donors. The study ran its PCR with 60 Vbeta and 13 Jbeta primers. Produced via immunoSEQ multiplex PCR; TCRdb's table is partial and in-frame only. The sample consists of roughly 190,000 clones, over 75% of them appearing once. Input material: PBMCs. These TCRs come from a woman in her forties or fifties in good health and CMV-seropositive.

This rearrangement joins TRBV2 to TRBJ1-5, with D tentatively TRBD1 (5 bases). Germline V CDR1 and CDR2: SNHLY, FYNNEI. Trimming took off 2 bases at V and 4 bases at J, with 12 bases between the two ends. The CDR3 sequence is 15 residues long. The CDR3 here is CASSEQGSGNQPQHF. DNA for the CDR3: TGTGCCAGCAGTGAACAGGGTTCAGGAAATCAGCCCCAGCATTTT.

This chain uses TRBV28 with TRBJ1-5; the D gene is possibly TRBD1 (6 bases). The CDR3 length is 18 residues. Trimming shortened V by 6 bases and J by 3 bases, and 24 bases separated the two germline ends. Per the germline V gene, CDR1 is MDHEN and CDR2 is SYDVKM. The CDR3 spells CASRLGVILRGANQPQHF. As DNA, the CDR3 is TGTGCCAGCAGATTAGGGGTTATTTTACGGGGGGCCAATCAGCCCCAGCATTTT.

In this sample, this clone turned up once. The V gene is TRBV4-1, the J gene TRBJ2-7, with 8 bases lining up with TRBD2. Germline loops: CDR1 MGHRA, CDR2 YSYEKL. V lost 3 bases and J lost 6; bases outside the gene matches: 16. The CDR3 consists of 17 residues. This chain's CDR3 is CASSQVRASGGGCEQYF. The CDR3 DNA sequence: TGCGCCAGCAGCCAGGTAAGGGCCTCCGGGGGGGGGTGCGAGCAGTACTTC.

V is TRBV7-2 and J is TRBJ1-1, with no clear D. Looked up from germline, CDR1 is SGHTA and CDR2 is FQGNSA. V lost 5 bases and J 1 base, leaving 14 bases between the germline ends. This CDR3 is 15 amino acids long. In DNA, the CDR3 is TGTGCCAGCAGCCCATTAGGGCGGGGGAACACTGAAGCTTTCTTT. Translated: CASSPLGRGNTEAFF.

This chain joins TRBV29-1 and TRBJ1-2, with 7 bases identical to TRBD1. The CDR3 extends over 16 amino acids. The J segment lost 2 bases and the V segment lost 5 bases, leaving 14 bases of the junction unmatched. Germline V gene data show CDR1 as SQVTM and CDR2 as ANQGSEA. CDR3: CSVPPTTGAPNYGYTF. CDR3 nucleotides: TGCAGCGTTCCTCCAACTACAGGGGCCCCCAACTATGGCTACACCTTC.

This clone was seen only a few times. V and J are TRBV7-9 and TRBJ1-3; 7 bases map to TRBD1. The germline gives CDR1 SEHNR, CDR2 FQNEAQ (reference sequence). J was trimmed by 5 bases and V by 6 bases; bases with no gene match: 7. The CDR3 is 14 amino acids. The CDR3 DNA reads as TGTGCCAGCAGGACCGGGACAGAGAGAAACACCATATATTTT. Residues: CASRTGTERNTIYF.

The gene calls are TRBV5-4 and TRBJ1-1; tentative D call: TRBD1 (6 bases). From germline, CDR1 is SGHNT and CDR2 YYREEE (reference sequence). There are 13 residues in the CDR3. Trimming left V 0 bases short and J 11 bases short, with 14 bases between. CDR3 nucleotides: TGTGCCAGCAGCTTGGCCGAGACAGGTCACGCTTTCTTT. Its translation: CASSLAETGHAFF. Full variable domain (rest looked up from reference TRBV5-4 and TRBJ1-1): ETGVTQSPTHLIKTRGQQVTLRCSSQSGHNTVSWYQQALGQGPQFIFQYYREEENGRGNFPPRFSGLQFPNYSSELNVNALELDDSALYLCASSLAETGHAFFGQGTRLTVV.

This chain uses TRBV5-4 with TRBJ1-1, with a weak D call TRBD1 (6 bases). The CDR3 has 15 amino acids. The V gene's germline CDR1 is SGHNT and CDR2 YYREEE (reference sequence). The ends were cut back, 3 bases at V and 7 bases at J, with 19 bases in the middle. The CDR3 DNA reads TGTGCCAGCAGCTGGGGGGCGGGGGGCTCTAGTGAAGCTTTCTTT. It yields the protein CASSWGAGGSSEAFF.

CDR3 residues: CASSLSLAGARETQYF. The CDR3 nucleotides are TGTGCCAGCAGTTTATCGTTGGCGGGGGCGCGGGAGACCCAGTACTTC. The rearrangement joins TRBV27 to TRBJ2-5, with D perhaps TRBD2 (7 bases). The germline CDR1 and CDR2 sequences are MNHEY and SMNVEV (reference sequence). V was trimmed by 0 bases and J by 5 bases, leaving 16 bases between them. There are 16 residues in the CDR3.

The chain recombines TRBV27 with TRBJ2-7, with 8 bases fitting TRBD1. The junction had 5 bases not matched to a gene; V was cut back by 6 bases and J by 1 base. CDR3 length: 14 residues. Germline-derived CDR1 and CDR2 are MNHEY and SMNVEV (reference sequence). The CDR3 sequence is CASRQQGGSYEQYF. The CDR3, as DNA: TGTGCCAGCAGGCAACAGGGGGGATCCTACGAGCAGTACTTC.

In DNA, the CDR3 is TGTGCCAGCAGCTACGGCGACAGGGGCCACGAGCAGTACTTC. Translation: CASSYGDRGHEQYF. V and J are TRBV7-9 and TRBJ2-7; 8 bases fit TRBD1. Germline CDR1 reads SEHNR; CDR2 reads FQNEAQ (reference sequence). V lost 4 bases and J lost 5; bases outside the gene matches: 7. This CDR3 has 14 amino acids.

Points on this clone: Other nucleotide sequences in the sample specify the same CDR3. This chain uses TRBV7-2 with TRBJ1-1; the D gene is possibly TRBD1 (5 bases). V dropped 0 bases and J dropped 2 bases, with 7 bases sitting between them. Germline V gene sequence: CDR1 SGHTA, CDR2 FQGNSA. This CDR3 contains 14 residues. CDR3 nucleotides: TGTGCCAGCAGCTTAGCCGGGGGAAACACTGAAGCTTTCTTT. It codes for CASSLAGGNTEAFF. The variable domain in full, completed from reference TRBV7-2 and TRBJ1-1, reads GAGVSQSPSNKVTEKGKDVELRCDPISGHTALYWYRQSLGQGLEFLIYFQGNSAPDKSGLPSDRFSAERTGGSVSTLTIQRTQQEDSAVYLCASSLAGGNTEAFFGQGTRLTVV.

This clone has only a few counts. The chain has TRBV5-1 and TRBJ1-2; 7 bases match TRBD1. This CDR3 region has 13 residues. The V segment lost 7 bases and the J segment 0 bases; nucleotides outside the gene matches: 3. Germline CDR1 SGHRS, CDR2 YFSETQ. CDR3 sequence: CASGQESNYGYTF. For the CDR3, the DNA is TGCGCCAGCGGACAGGAGTCTAACTATGGCTACACCTTC.

The chain recombines TRBV19 with TRBJ1-1, with D perhaps TRBD1 (5 bases). V shed 7 bases and J shed 11 bases, with 11 bases lying between them. This CDR3 spans 10 amino acids. The V gene's germline CDR1 is LNHDA and CDR2 SQIVND (reference sequence). The CDR3 reads CASMGQSAFF. DNA for the CDR3: TGTGCCAGTATGGGGCAGTCCGCTTTCTTT.

V usage is TRBV9 and J usage is TRBJ1-1, with 8 bases matching TRBD1. Germline loops: CDR1 SGDLS, CDR2 YYNGEE. The CDR3 sequence is 18 residues long. After removal of 3 bases from V and 4 bases from J, the junction contained 17 bases not matched to a gene. The CDR3 coding sequence is TGTGCCAGCAGCGCGCCCCCCGGGACAGGAGCCTCTAGCACTGAAGCTTTCTTT. Protein: CASSAPPGTGASSTEAFF. Based on the CDR3 plus reference TRBV9 and TRBJ1-1, the full variable domain is DSGVTQTPKHLITATGQRVTLRCSPRSGDLSVYWYQQSLDQGLQFLIQYYNGEERAKGNILERFSAQQFPDLHSELNLSSLELGDSALYFCASSAPPGTGASSTEAFFGQGTRLTVV.

The rearrangement uses TRBV7-2 and TRBJ1-4; possibly TRBD1 for D (5 bases). The CDR3 sequence is 14 residues long. From germline, CDR1 is SGHTA and CDR2 FQGNSA. V shed 4 bases and J shed 10 bases, with 16 bases lying between them. The CDR3, as DNA: TGTGCCAGCAGCTCCACTCAGGGTTCGGTAAAACTGTTTTTT. Translating it yields CASSSTQGSVKLFF.

This clone was seen a handful of times. The chain couples TRBV6-5 to TRBJ1-6; 7 bases fit TRBD1. The CDR3 sequence is 15 residues long. The V and J ends lost 0 bases and 9 bases, in that order; junction bases with no gene match: 5. Germline loops: CDR1 MNHEY, CDR2 SVGAGI. The CDR3 DNA follows: TGTGCCAGCAGTTACTCGACAGGGAGGATTTCACCCCTCCACTTT. As protein: CASSYSTGRISPLHF.

The CDR3 spells CASSLWSPGHEKLFF. Here the CDR3 DNA reads TGTGCCAGCAGTTTATGGAGCCCAGGGCATGAAAAACTGTTTTTT. The chain combines TRBV28 with TRBJ1-4, with D tentatively TRBD1 (5 bases). Trimming removed 0 bases at V and 6 bases at J, with 11 bases between. The CDR3 runs 15 residues. Germline V gene sequence: CDR1 MDHEN, CDR2 SYDVKM.

CDR3 bases: TGTGCCAGCAGCTTTGGACAGAGTAATTCACCCCTCCACTTT. It codes for CASSFGQSNSPLHF. V and J are TRBV7-8 and TRBJ1-6; a possible D gene is TRBD1 (6 bases). This CDR3 is 14 amino acids long. Trimming removed 3 bases at V and 6 bases at J, with 9 bases between. Germline loops: CDR1 SGHVS, CDR2 FQNEAQ.

This chain links TRBV28 with TRBJ2-7; 8 nucleotides match TRBD1. CDR3 length equals 12 residues. Looked up from germline, CDR1 is MDHEN and CDR2 is SYDVKM. V was clipped by 6 bases and J by 7 bases; unmatched bases: 5. CDR3 nucleotide sequence: TGTGCCAGCAGCTGGGACAGGCGGGAGCAGTACTTC. Its translation is CASSWDRREQYF. Full variable domain (missing parts from reference TRBV28 and TRBJ2-7): DVKVTQSSRYLVKRTGEKVFLECVQDMDHENMFWYRQDPGLGLRLIYFSYDVKMKEKGDIPEGYSVSREKKERFSLILESASTNQTSMYLCASSWDRREQYFGPGTRLTVT.

CDR3 nucleotide sequence: TGTGCCAGCAGATGGGGACTGGAAGCTTTCTTT. This sequence encodes CASRWGLEAFF. The chain employs TRBV2 and TRBJ1-1; D possibly corresponds to TRBD1 (5 bases). This CDR3 region has 11 residues. Germline V gene lookup returns CDR1 SNHLY and CDR2 FYNNEI. V lost 6 bases, J lost 8 bases, and 10 bases lay in between.

Only a few counts were recorded for this clone. CDR3 loop: CASRLTGGAKGYTF. CDR3 DNA sequence: TGTGCCAGCAGATTAACAGGGGGCGCCAAGGGCTACACCTTC. V usage is TRBV6-6 and J usage is TRBJ1-2; 9 nucleotides align to TRBD1. The length of the CDR3 is 14 residues. V shed 6 bases and J 8 bases; nucleotides not matched to a gene: 10. Germline assignment: CDR1 MNHNY and CDR2 SVGAGI (reference sequence).

The V call is TRBV30, the J call TRBJ1-5; 7 bases map to TRBD1. This CDR3 region has 15 residues. After removal of 1 base from V and 4 bases from J, the junction contained 7 bases not matched to a gene. Germline-derived CDR1 and CDR2 are GTSNPN and SVGIG (reference sequence). This chain's CDR3 is CAWSAWDSENQPQHF. The DNA for the CDR3 is TGTGCCTGGAGTGCTTGGGACAGCGAAAATCAGCCCCAGCATTTT.

The CDR3 loop is CASSYEGAGETQYF. CDR3 sequence (DNA): TGTGCCAGCAGCTACGAGGGGGCAGGAGAGACCCAGTACTTC. The rearrangement joins TRBV13 to TRBJ2-5, with 7 bases lining up with TRBD1. There are 14 residues in the CDR3. Germline CDR1 is PRHDT and CDR2 is FYEKMQ (reference sequence). Unmatched junction bases numbered 6, after V lost 4 bases and J lost 4 bases. Combining the CDR3 with reference TRBV13 and TRBJ2-5 gives the whole variable domain AAGVIQSPRHLIKEKRETATLKCYPIPRHDTVYWYQQGPGQDPQFLISFYEKMQSDKGSIPDRFSAQQFSDYHSELNMSSLELGDSALYFCASSYEGAGETQYFGPGTRLLVL.

The chain links TRBV4-1 to TRBJ2-2; 8 nucleotides match TRBD2. Trimming cost V 0 bases and J 7 bases; bases outside gene matches: 7. Germline CDR1 reads MGHRA; CDR2 reads YSYEKL. CDR3 size: 16 residues. The CDR3 DNA is TGCGCCAGCAGCCAAGAGGGGCGGGGGGTATTCGGGGAGCTGTTTTTT. This sequence encodes CASSQEGRGVFGELFF.

This chain connects TRBV2 to TRBJ2-1; TRBD1 is a possible D gene (5 bases). V lost 1 base to trimming and J lost 7 bases, with 11 bases between them. Germline V gives CDR1 SNHLY, CDR2 FYNNEI. The CDR3 covers 14 residues. CDR3 in amino acids: CASSEGRDRNEQFF. CDR3 in DNA: TGTGCCAGCAGTGAAGGCAGGGATCGGAATGAGCAGTTCTTC.

The gene calls are TRBV4-3 and TRBJ2-3, with 7 bases that match TRBD1. The germline CDR1 and CDR2 sequences are LGHNA and YSLEER. The junction had 5 bases not matched to a gene; V was cut back by 4 bases and J by 1 base. The length of the CDR3 is 15 residues. In DNA form, the CDR3 reads TGCGCCAGCAGCCCCCGGGACAGCGGCACAGATACGCAGTATTTT. Its protein product is CASSPRDSGTDTQYF.

This clone was recorded a few times. V and J are TRBV27 and TRBJ1-6, with a weak D call TRBD1 (5 bases). There are 15 residues in the CDR3. Trimming left V 2 bases short and J 9 bases short, with 14 bases between. Germline V gives CDR1 MNHEY, CDR2 SMNVEV (reference sequence). The CDR3 bases are TGTGCCAGCAGTTTACCCAGGGATCTAGGTTCACCCCTCCACTTT. Translation gives CASSLPRDLGSPLHF.

V usage is TRBV5-3 and J usage is TRBJ1-1; the D gene is possibly TRBD1 (5 bases). TRBV5-3 is an ORF, and what it does is uncertain. This CDR3 spans 18 amino acids. V shed 5 bases and J shed 1 base, with 24 bases lying between them. CDR3 sequence reads: CARRSPALHDRANTEAFF. CDR3 nucleotides: TGTGCCAGAAGATCCCCCGCATTACACGACAGAGCGAACACTGAAGCTTTCTTT.

V usage is TRBV19 and J usage is TRBJ1-6; TRBD1 is a possible D gene (5 bases). CDR1 is LNHDA, CDR2 SQIVND, per germline (reference sequence). Trimming pared 10 bases from V and 5 bases from J, leaving 12 bases between. The CDR3 has 13 amino acids. In nucleotides, the CDR3 is TGTGCCACTCAGGGTCCAAATAATTCACCCCTCCACTTT. Protein product: CATQGPNNSPLHF.

This clone was seen once. The chain joins TRBV5-4 to TRBJ2-6; perhaps TRBD1 as D (6 bases). This CDR3 region has 17 residues. The germline gives CDR1 SGHNT, CDR2 YYREEE (reference sequence). Trimming shortened V by 0 bases and J by 9 bases, and 19 bases separated the two germline ends. The CDR3 sequence: CASSLVQGQWDVNVLTF. The CDR3 bases are TGTGCCAGCAGCTTGGTACAGGGTCAATGGGATGTCAACGTCCTGACTTTC.

This sequence joins TRBV5-8 and TRBJ2-5; TRBD1 aligns across 8 bases. Germline CDR1 reads SGHTS; CDR2 reads YDEGEE. The CDR3 sequence is 15 residues long. With 4 bases clipped from V and 6 bases from J, the junction kept 11 bases outside the gene matches. The CDR3 here is CASSEGQVDGKTQYF. DNA of the CDR3: TGTGCCAGCAGCGAGGGACAGGTGGACGGGAAGACCCAGTACTTC.